One sample yielded the 14 T cell receptor beta chains listed below, sequenced in a study of shared clonotypes between healthy human individuals. Assay: immunoSEQ multiplex PCR; the TCRdb copy retains only in-frame clones and omits some. This sample carries over a million clones, roughly 80% of them seen once, and the ten largest clones take less than 1.5%. Sequenced material: memory CD4+ T cells sorted from blood. Subset given: CD45RA-negative fraction. The receptors stem from a man younger than 35 in good health.

This clone turned up a few times. Distinct nucleotide sequences in the sample also encode this CDR3. The chain joins TRBV20-1 to TRBJ1-1; 7 nucleotides line up with TRBD1. With 1 base clipped from V and 8 bases from J, the junction kept 1 base outside the gene matches. CDR1 and CDR2 (germline): DFQATT, SNEGSKA (reference sequence). The CDR3 contains 11 residues. Written as DNA, the CDR3 is TGCAGTGCTAGAGCGGACAGGGAAGCTTTCTTT. Its translation: CSARADREAFF.

The chain combines TRBV6-1 with TRBJ1-5; D not resolved. The V end lost 1 base, the J end lost 0 bases, and 7 bases lay between the germline ends. This CDR3 is built from 15 residues. The germline gives CDR1 MNHNS, CDR2 SASEGT. In DNA, the CDR3 is TGTGCCAGCAGTGAAGGCACCAATAGCAATCAGCCCCAGCATTTT. Translation: CASSEGTNSNQPQHF.

For this clone: A read error may be the cause here, since a much bigger clone is one base away. The sample holds other DNA sequences that translate to the same CDR3. The chain combines TRBV28 with TRBJ2-7; 9 positions match TRBD1. V lost 2 bases, J lost 3 bases, and 2 bases stayed unmatched. The CDR3 sequence is 14 residues long. CDR1 MDHEN and CDR2 SYDVKM come from the germline V gene. The CDR3 loop reads CASSLPGQGYEQYF. DNA for the CDR3: TGTGCCAGCAGTTTACCGGGACAGGGCTACGAGCAGTACTTC.

This rearrangement joins TRBV21-1 to TRBJ2-7; the D call in the table, TRBD1, was not verified against the DNA. TRBV21-1 is a pseudogene segment. This CDR3 contains 12 residues. Here the CDR3 DNA reads TGTGCCAGCAGCTGGGCTATTGGCGAGCAGTACTTC. Translating gives CASSWAIGEQYF.

Concerning this clone: Being one base from a much bigger clone, this may be a read error. J is TRBJ1-1 and V is TRBV6-5; 9 bases agree with TRBD1. The V gene end was trimmed by 6 bases and the J gene end by 3 bases; junction bases not matched to a gene: 5. Germline V CDR1 and CDR2: MNHEY, SVGAGI. CDR3 length: 14 amino acids. Here the CDR3 reads CASSRGQGYTEAFF. CDR3 nucleotide sequence: TGTGCCAGCAGCAGAGGACAGGGGTACACTGAAGCTTTCTTT.

This clone was recorded only once. The V gene is TRBV5-6, the J gene TRBJ2-1; D uncertain. This CDR3 comprises 14 residues. The germline gives CDR1 SGHDT, CDR2 YYEEEE. Trimming cost V 5 bases and J 5 bases, with 14 bases left between them. The CDR3 region has the DNA TGTGCCAGCAGGAAACCTTTCGCGGACAATGAGCAGTTCTTC. This codes for CASRKPFADNEQFF. Full variable domain (missing parts from reference TRBV5-6 and TRBJ2-1): DAGVTQSPTHLIKTRGQQVTLRCSPKSGHDTVSWYQQALGQGPQFIFQYYEEEERQRGNFPDRFSGHQFPNYSSELNVNALLLGDSALYLCASRKPFADNEQFFGPGTRLTVL.

The chain joins TRBV5-6 to TRBJ1-1; D not certain. The germline V and J ends were trimmed by 2 bases and 0 bases, with 8 bases remaining between them. CDR3 length: 14 amino acids. Germline CDR1 reads SGHDT; CDR2 reads YYEEEE. The CDR3 reads CASSFTHMNTEAFF. In DNA, the CDR3 is TGTGCCAGCAGCTTCACGCATATGAACACTGAAGCTTTCTTT. The entire variable domain, with the rest obtained from reference TRBV5-6 and TRBJ1-1, is as follows: DAGVTQSPTHLIKTRGQQVTLRCSPKSGHDTVSWYQQALGQGPQFIFQYYEEEERQRGNFPDRFSGHQFPNYSSELNVNALLLGDSALYLCASSFTHMNTEAFFGQGTRLTVV.

The chain has TRBV4-3 and TRBJ2-1; unclear D gene. V was shortened by 3 bases and J by 0 bases, with 9 bases between the two germline ends. Looked up from germline, CDR1 is LGHNA and CDR2 is YSLEER. This CDR3 comprises 15 residues. The CDR3 reads CASSQSRSSYNEQFF. The CDR3 DNA follows: TGCGCCAGCAGCCAGAGCAGGAGCTCCTACAATGAGCAGTTCTTC.

Concerning this clone itself: Other nucleotide sequences in the sample specify the same CDR3. This sequence joins TRBV4-3 and TRBJ2-7; unclear D gene. Germline V gives CDR1 LGHNA, CDR2 YSLEER. The V gene lost 0 bases and the J gene lost 3 bases, with 12 bases spanning the gap. CDR3 length: 15 residues. CDR3 nucleotide sequence: TGCGCCAGCAGCCAAGATCGGGCAACGCTCTACGAGCAGTACTTC. Its protein product is CASSQDRATLYEQYF.

The chain joins TRBV10-3 to TRBJ1-4, with 7 positions matching TRBD1. CDR3 length: 13 residues. Losses at the gene ends were 4 bases for V and 9 bases for J; bases not matched to a gene: 5. Germline V gene sequence: CDR1 ENHRY, CDR2 SYGVKD. The CDR3 reads CAISGDSTKKLFF. CDR3 coding DNA: TGTGCCATCAGTGGGGACAGTACGAAAAAACTGTTTTTT.

CDR3 amino acids: CASSEGLAYYNEQFF. In nucleotides, the CDR3 is TGCGCCAGCAGCGAGGGACTAGCGTATTACAATGAGCAGTTCTTC. The V gene is TRBV5-1, the J gene TRBJ2-1, with 10 bases matching TRBD2. The CDR3 loop spans 15 amino acids. After removal of 4 bases from V and 4 bases from J, the junction contained 5 bases not matched to a gene. Germline V gives CDR1 SGHRS, CDR2 YFSETQ.

Written as DNA, the CDR3 is TGTGCCAGCAGCCGTCAACAGGGGGCCGTTAGCACCGGGGAGCTGTTTTTT. Translating it yields CASSRQQGAVSTGELFF. The V call is TRBV7-9, the J call TRBJ2-2; 9 bases agree with TRBD1. This CDR3 has 17 residues. The V and J ends lost 5 bases and 4 bases, in that order; junction bases with no gene match: 11. Germline loops: CDR1 SEHNR, CDR2 FQNEAQ (reference sequence).

This clone was seen a few times. The chain combines TRBV7-9 with TRBJ2-1; perhaps TRBD2 as D (5 bases). CDR3 size: 15 residues. CDR1 and CDR2 (germline): SEHNR, FQNEAQ (reference sequence). Trimming took off 7 bases at V and 5 bases at J, with 18 bases between the two ends. CDR3 DNA sequence: TGTGCCAGCAAAAGCAGACTAAAAAGCCACAATGAGCAGTTCTTC. Its translation: CASKSRLKSHNEQFF.

At least ten counts were recorded for this clone. This chain connects TRBV4-1 to TRBJ2-5, with TRBD2 matching over 14 bases. Germline loops: CDR1 MGHRA, CDR2 YSYEKL. CDR3 size: 15 residues. J lost 2 bases, V lost 5 bases, and 1 base had no gene match. The CDR3 sequence: CASSGTSGSQETQYF. In nucleotides, the CDR3 is TGCGCCAGCAGCGGGACTAGCGGGAGTCAAGAGACCCAGTACTTC.